One sample yielded the 29 T cell receptor beta chains listed below, sequenced in a study of radiotherapy plus CTLA-4 blockade in lung cancer. Produced via immunoSEQ multiplex PCR; TCRdb's table is partial and in-frame only. The sample yields around 59,000 clones, 75% to 85% seen once. This specimen was peripheral blood, taken from a patient treated with radiotherapy plus ipilimumab. The receptors here all came from a human donor with non-small cell lung cancer who had a partial response to radiotherapy plus ipilimumab.

The V call is TRBV7-8, the J call TRBJ1-5; a weak D match, TRBD1 (6 bases). Germline assignment: CDR1 SGHVS and CDR2 FQNEAQ. The germline V and J ends were trimmed by 1 base and 7 bases, with 17 bases remaining between them. This CDR3 region has 16 residues. CDR3 in amino acids: CASSLERQGIDQPQHF. Written as DNA, the CDR3 is TGTGCCAGCAGCTTAGAACGCCAGGGGATAGACCAGCCCCAGCATTTT. The variable domain in full, with the rest retrieved from reference TRBV7-8 and TRBJ1-5, is GAGVSQSPRYKVAKRGQDVALRCDPISGHVSLFWYQQALGQGPEFLTYFQNEAQLDKSGLPSDRFFAERPEGSVSTLKIQRTQQEDSAVYLCASSLERQGIDQPQHFGDGTRLSIL.

This clone has only a few counts. The chain links TRBV9 to TRBJ1-3, with 7 positions matching TRBD1. J lost 0 bases, V lost 4 bases, and 7 bases had no gene match. The V gene's germline CDR1 is SGDLS and CDR2 YYNGEE. This CDR3 is built from 16 residues. CDR3 loop: CASSPRTGNSGNTIYF. The CDR3 region has the DNA TGTGCCAGCAGCCCCCGGACAGGAAACTCTGGAAACACCATATATTTT.

The genes are TRBV6-5 and TRBJ2-7; D not resolved. The CDR3 is made up of 15 amino acids. V was shortened by 0 bases and J by 1 base, with 10 bases between the two germline ends. Germline V gene sequence: CDR1 MNHEY, CDR2 SVGAGI. CDR3 bases: TGTGCCAGCAGTTACTCGAGACAAATATCCTACGAGCAGTACTTC. Encoded protein: CASSYSRQISYEQYF.

This clone showed up just a few times. The chain employs TRBV4-1 and TRBJ2-7, with 11 positions matching TRBD2. The CDR3 is made up of 15 amino acids. Germline-derived CDR1 and CDR2 are MGHRA and YSYEKL. V lost 2 bases and J lost 2; bases outside the gene matches: 2. CDR3 in DNA: TGCGCCAGCAGCCAAATAGCGGGGGGGACCTACGAGCAGTACTTC. Translated: CASSQIAGGTYEQYF.

The chain employs TRBV5-1 and TRBJ1-1, with TRBD1 identical over 7 bases. The germline V gene has CDR1 SGHRS and CDR2 YFSETQ. The CDR3 is made up of 14 amino acids. With V trimmed by 4 bases and J by 5 bases, 8 bases remained unmatched. The CDR3, as DNA: TGCGCCAGCAGCATTACAGGGGATCGAACTGAAGCTTTCTTT. It is translated as CASSITGDRTEAFF. The variable domain in full, with the rest retrieved from reference TRBV5-1 and TRBJ1-1, is KAGVTQTPRYLIKTRGQQVTLSCSPISGHRSVSWYQQTPGQGLQFLFEYFSETQRNKGNFPGRFSGRQFSNSRSEMNVSTLELGDSALYLCASSITGDRTEAFFGQGTRLTVV.

About this clone itself: Distinct nucleotide sequences in the sample also encode this CDR3. The rearrangement joins TRBV11-2 to TRBJ2-2, with D maybe TRBD2 (6 bases). Germline-derived CDR1 and CDR2 are SGHAT and FQNNGV. This CDR3 region has 14 residues. V gave up 8 bases and J gave up 1 base, with 11 bases separating them. The CDR3 loop reads CASSRRGNTGELFF. Written as DNA, the CDR3 is TGTGCCAGCTCCCGGAGGGGGAACACCGGGGAGCTGTTTTTT.

This clone has more than one count but fewer than ten. The rearrangement links TRBV6-6 to TRBJ1-2; D is perhaps TRBD1 (6 bases). The germline CDR1 and CDR2 sequences are MNHNY and SVGAGI (reference sequence). This CDR3 has 14 residues. Trimming took 6 bases from V and 2 from J, leaving 13 bases between them. The CDR3, as DNA: TGTGCCAGCAGGGGGCAGGGGTTAAACTATGGCTACACCTTC. Translating gives CASRGQGLNYGYTF.

The CDR3 DNA follows: TGTGCCAGCAGCTTAGGGAGGACAGGGGATGAGAAGACCCAGTACTTC. Encoded protein: CASSLGRTGDEKTQYF. The chain employs TRBV7-2 and TRBJ2-5; 9 nucleotides agree with TRBD1. The junction had 9 bases not matched to a gene; V was cut back by 1 base and J by 6 bases. The CDR3 extends over 16 amino acids. In germline, CDR1 is SGHTA, CDR2 FQGNSA.

This sequence joins TRBV18 and TRBJ1-6, with D possibly TRBD1 on 5 matching bases. V was clipped by 3 bases and J by 8 bases, with 14 bases between them. Germline values: CDR1 KGHSH, CDR2 LQKENI. There are 15 residues in the CDR3. The CDR3 here is CASSPVQGGDSPLHF. DNA of the CDR3: TGTGCCAGCTCACCGGTCCAGGGCGGGGATTCACCCCTCCACTTT.

This clone was picked up a small number of times. The gene calls are TRBV6-5 and TRBJ1-2; D is perhaps TRBD1 (5 bases). The CDR3 is 13 amino acids. Germline V CDR1 and CDR2: MNHEY, SVGAGI. V shed 6 bases and J shed 5 bases, with 13 bases lying between them. In nucleotides, the CDR3 is TGTGCCAGCAGCCTCCAGGGAAGTTATGGCTACACCTTC. Its translation: CASSLQGSYGYTF.

Turning to this clone: Its ends do not fully match the called genes, so a read error is possible. The chain joins TRBV7-2 to TRBJ2-7, with D unclear. The CDR3 extends over 13 amino acids. The germline V gene encodes CDR1 SGHTA and CDR2 FQGNSA. In DNA, the CDR3 is TGTGCCAGCAGCTTTCCCGGGTGGTACGGGCAGTACTTC. Its protein product is CASSFPGWYGQYF.

The chain uses TRBV30 and TRBJ1-6; D uncertain. Germline values: CDR1 GTSNPN, CDR2 SVGIG (reference sequence). The V end was cut by 0 bases, the J end by 5 bases, with 23 bases between. This CDR3 region has 19 residues. CDR3 nucleotides: TGTGCCTGGAGTGTACTACCCCACTCGTCGATATGGGATAATTCACCCCTCCACTTT. Translation: CAWSVLPHSSIWDNSPLHF.

The chain combines TRBV7-3 with TRBJ2-1, with D hard to call. Germline-derived CDR1 and CDR2 are SGHTA and FQGTGA. The CDR3 spans 13 residues. The ends were cut back, 3 bases at V and 0 bases at J, with 3 bases in the middle. CDR3 DNA sequence: TGTGCCAGCAGCTTCAGCTCCTACAATGAGCAGTTCTTC. Translation gives CASSFSSYNEQFF.

V is TRBV6-5 and J is TRBJ2-1, with 8 bases matching TRBD1. The CDR3 consists of 14 residues. Germline CDR1 MNHEY, CDR2 SVGAGI. The junction had 5 bases not matched to a gene; V was cut back by 2 bases and J by 8 bases. The CDR3 sequence is CASSYIQGDHEQFF. CDR3 nucleotide sequence: TGTGCCAGCAGTTACATACAGGGGGACCATGAGCAGTTCTTC.

J is TRBJ1-1 and V is TRBV18, with D maybe TRBD1 (6 bases). Per germline, CDR1 KGHSH and CDR2 LQKENI. The CDR3 sequence is 15 residues long. V lost 2 bases, J lost 2 bases, and 12 bases lay in between. The DNA of the CDR3 is TGTGCCAGCTCACCAACCGGGACAAGTAACACTGAAGCTTTCTTT. Its protein product is CASSPTGTSNTEAFF.

The V gene is TRBV4-2, the J gene TRBJ2-1; TRBD2 aligns across 9 bases. The length of the CDR3 is 17 residues. With V trimmed by 4 bases and J by 4 bases, 11 bases remained unmatched. Germline loops: CDR1 LGHNA, CDR2 YNFKEQ. The CDR3 nucleotides are TGTGCCAGCAGCCCATCCCAGCGGGGGGTCCAGTACAATGAGCAGTTCTTC. This gives the protein CASSPSQRGVQYNEQFF.

This rearrangement joins TRBV15 to TRBJ1-2; 7 positions agree with TRBD1. CDR1 is LNHNV and CDR2 is YYDKDF in the germline V gene (reference sequence). This CDR3 region has 15 residues. Trimming removed 0 bases from V and 6 bases from J; junction bases left unmatched: 7. CDR3 protein: CATSRDYGDRNGYTF. Written as DNA, the CDR3 is TGTGCCACCAGCAGAGATTACGGGGACAGAAATGGCTACACCTTC.

The rearrangement joins TRBV5-1 to TRBJ1-4, with TRBD1 matching 10 bases. In germline, CDR1 is SGHRS, CDR2 YFSETQ. Losses at the gene ends were 0 bases for V and 8 bases for J; bases not matched to a gene: 10. The length of the CDR3 is 17 residues. The CDR3 sequence: CASSLERQGASGEKLFF. Here the CDR3 DNA reads TGCGCCAGCAGCTTGGAGAGACAGGGGGCATCAGGGGAAAAACTGTTTTTT.

This rearrangement joins TRBV5-4 to TRBJ2-7; 7 nucleotides agree with TRBD1. This CDR3 contains 15 residues. Germline CDR1 reads SGHNT; CDR2 reads YYREEE (reference sequence). V gave up 4 bases and J gave up 3 bases; unmatched junction bases: 10. CDR3 sequence (DNA): TGTGCCAGCAGCCTGATGGACAGGCTAGGCTACGAGCAGTACTTC. It is translated as CASSLMDRLGYEQYF.

This clone has only one observation. The chain is built from TRBV6-5 and TRBJ2-1, with 9 bases lining up with TRBD2. The CDR3 spans 16 residues. J lost 6 bases, V lost 0 bases, and 6 bases had no gene match. Germline CDR1 and CDR2: MNHEY and SVGAGI. The CDR3: CASSYSNLAGRNEQFF. CDR3 in DNA: TGTGCCAGCAGTTACTCGAATCTAGCGGGGCGCAATGAGCAGTTCTTC.

The chain carries TRBV28 and TRBJ1-6; D remains ambiguous. The germline V gene has CDR1 MDHEN and CDR2 SYDVKM. The CDR3 runs 15 residues. Between the trimmed V and J ends, which lost 3 bases and 5 bases, there was a span of 11 bases. DNA of the CDR3: TGTGCCAGCAGTTTGTTTGGAGCGAATAATTCACCCCTCCACTTT. It is translated as CASSLFGANNSPLHF.

This clone has more than one count but fewer than ten. The V call is TRBV9, the J call TRBJ2-7; 8 nucleotides align to TRBD1. The junction had 13 bases not matched to a gene; V was cut back by 3 bases and J by 5 bases. In germline, CDR1 is SGDLS, CDR2 YYNGEE. The CDR3 has 16 amino acids. The CDR3 DNA follows: TGTGCCAGCAGCGGCCCTCGAGCAGGGGGCCTCCACGAGCAGTACTTC. It is translated as CASSGPRAGGLHEQYF.

This clone was counted between two and nine times. V is TRBV2 and J is TRBJ2-7, with a weak D call TRBD1 (6 bases). Germline values: CDR1 SNHLY, CDR2 FYNNEI. CDR3 length: 14 residues. The V end lost 6 bases, the J end lost 3 bases, and 15 bases lay between the germline ends. The CDR3 protein is CASRETGTIYEQYF. CDR3 sequence (DNA): TGTGCCAGCAGAGAAACAGGGACGATCTACGAGCAGTACTTC.

This clone appeared once. The chain uses TRBV5-1 and TRBJ2-1; TRBD2 agrees at 12 bases. The CDR3 consists of 17 residues. CDR1 is SGHRS, CDR2 YFSETQ, per germline. J gave up 2 bases and V 0 bases, and 3 bases lay outside the gene matches. The CDR3 reads CASSLGASGGAYNEQFF. The DNA of the CDR3 is TGCGCCAGCAGCTTGGGCGCTAGCGGGGGGGCCTACAATGAGCAGTTCTTC. The full variable domain, rest sourced from reference TRBV5-1 and TRBJ2-1, is KAGVTQTPRYLIKTRGQQVTLSCSPISGHRSVSWYQQTPGQGLQFLFEYFSETQRNKGNFPGRFSGRQFSNSRSEMNVSTLELGDSALYLCASSLGASGGAYNEQFFGPGTRLTVL.

This clone was found once. V usage is TRBV6-5 and J usage is TRBJ2-7; D is perhaps TRBD2 (6 bases). Looked up from germline, CDR1 is MNHEY and CDR2 is SVGAGI. The CDR3 is 14 residues long. With 2 bases removed from V and 2 bases from J, the gap between germline ends came to 10 bases. CDR3 coding DNA: TGTGCCAGCAGTTACGGGGGGAATCCCTACGAGCAGTACTTC. Encoded protein: CASSYGGNPYEQYF.

The chain couples TRBV5-4 to TRBJ1-1; D may be TRBD1 (5 bases). With 1 base removed from V and 0 bases from J, the gap between germline ends came to 10 bases. Germline values: CDR1 SGHNT, CDR2 YYREEE (reference sequence). CDR3 size: 15 residues. The chain's CDR3 is CASSLSPGLNTEAFF. The DNA for the CDR3 is TGTGCCAGCAGCTTGTCGCCAGGGCTGAACACTGAAGCTTTCTTT. The full variable domain, completed using reference TRBV5-4 and TRBJ1-1, is ETGVTQSPTHLIKTRGQQVTLRCSSQSGHNTVSWYQQALGQGPQFIFQYYREEENGRGNFPPRFSGLQFPNYSSELNVNALELDDSALYLCASSLSPGLNTEAFFGQGTRLTVV.

The gene calls are TRBV19 and TRBJ1-2, with D maybe TRBD1 (5 bases). The ends were cut back, 7 bases at V and 8 bases at J, with 11 bases in the middle. CDR3 length: 11 amino acids. CDR1 and CDR2 (germline): LNHDA, SQIVND (reference sequence). The chain's CDR3 is CASNRGEGYTF. The CDR3 bases are TGTGCCAGTAATCGGGGGGAAGGCTACACCTTC.

The rearrangement uses TRBV19 and TRBJ1-6; tentative D call: TRBD1 (5 bases). The germline V gene encodes CDR1 LNHDA and CDR2 SQIVND (reference sequence). Trimming shortened V by 6 bases and J by 6 bases, and 15 bases separated the two germline ends. The CDR3 has 15 amino acids. The CDR3 region has the DNA TGTGCCAGTAGCCCTCAGGGAACCCTTAATTCACCCCTCCACTTT. Protein sequence: CASSPQGTLNSPLHF.

This chain links TRBV27 with TRBJ2-7, with 7 bases aligning to TRBD2. The V and J ends lost 5 bases and 2 bases, in that order; junction bases with no gene match: 6. The CDR3 sequence is 14 residues long. Looked up from germline, CDR1 is MNHEY and CDR2 is SMNVEV (reference sequence). The CDR3 loop reads CASSTKRGPYEQYF. CDR3 DNA: TGTGCCAGCAGTACAAAGCGGGGACCCTACGAGCAGTACTTC.